These 21 T cell receptor beta chains were sequenced from one sample in a study of T cell changes during pregnancy in multiple sclerosis. Assay used: immunoSEQ multiplex PCR; TCRdb lists only in-frame clones, some missing. The sample has 25,000 to 30,000 clones, 75% to 90% seen once. The sample in question was CD4+ T cells from peripheral blood mononuclear cells, obtained in the first trimester of pregnancy. The receptors stem from a female donor in good health, enrolled as a control in a pregnancy study.

Turning to this clone: Compared with germline, one end of the junction differs, possibly owing to a read error. The J gene is TRBJ2-2, the V gene TRBV7-7; 9 positions agree with TRBD1. Per the germline V gene, CDR1 is SSHAT and CDR2 is FNYEAQ (reference sequence). There are 15 residues in the CDR3. The CDR3 nucleotides are TGTGCTAGCAGCGCCCGGGACAGGGACACCGGGGAGCTGTTTTTT. Its protein product is CASSARDRDTGELFF. Full variable domain (remainder filled in from reference TRBV7-7 and TRBJ2-2): GAGVSQSPRYKVTKRGQDVTLRCDPISSHATLYWYQQALGQGPEFLTYFNYEAQPDKSGLPSDRFSAERPEGSISTLTIQRTEQRDSAMYRCASSARDRDTGELFFGEGSRLTVL.

The chain carries TRBV18 and TRBJ1-2; 10 nucleotides match TRBD1. V was pared by 6 bases and J by 7 bases, with 5 bases of the junction left unmatched. Germline loops: CDR1 KGHSH, CDR2 LQKENI. This CDR3 is 13 amino acids long. The CDR3 bases are TGTGCCAGCTCGTCGGACAGGGGGACTGGCTACACCTTC. Protein product: CASSSDRGTGYTF.

This clone showed up just once. The chain uses TRBV6-1 and TRBJ1-1; D uncertain. CDR1 is MNHNS and CDR2 is SASEGT in the germline V gene. Trimming took off 6 bases at V and 3 bases at J, with 11 bases between the two ends. The CDR3 is made up of 13 amino acids. This CDR3 reads CASRESRYTEAFF. The CDR3 DNA sequence: TGTGCCAGCAGAGAGTCGAGGTACACTGAAGCTTTCTTT.

This chain joins TRBV7-9 and TRBJ1-4, with D hard to call. The CDR3 totals 15 residues. Germline V lookup: CDR1 SEHNR, CDR2 FQNEAQ (reference sequence). V lost 1 base to trimming and J lost 5 bases, with 11 bases between them. CDR3 amino acids: CASSLGSGINEKLFF. The CDR3, as DNA: TGTGCCAGCAGCTTAGGTTCCGGGATCAATGAAAAACTGTTTTTT.

The rearrangement links TRBV15 to TRBJ2-1; 10 positions match TRBD2. The CDR3 sequence is 15 residues long. From germline, CDR1 is LNHNV and CDR2 YYDKDF (reference sequence). J gave up 6 bases and V 5 bases, and 7 bases lay outside the gene matches. The CDR3, as DNA: TGTGCCACCAGCCCTCGACTAGCGGGCCTCAATGAGCAGTTCTTC. Translation: CATSPRLAGLNEQFF.

The chain employs TRBV7-2 and TRBJ2-2, with no clear D. Per germline, CDR1 SGHTA and CDR2 FQGNSA. The CDR3 has 18 residues. With 4 bases removed from V and 2 bases from J, the gap between germline ends came to 20 bases. In nucleotides, the CDR3 is TGTGCCAGCAGCTATGACGGGTTACGAGGTCTCAACACCGGGGAGCTGTTTTTT. Residues: CASSYDGLRGLNTGELFF.

The V call is TRBV6-1, the J call TRBJ2-7, with 10 bases that match TRBD2. Germline V lookup: CDR1 MNHNS, CDR2 SASEGT. CDR3 size: 15 residues. V was clipped by 0 bases and J by 2 bases; unmatched bases: 1. Written as DNA, the CDR3 is TGTGCCAGCAGTGAAGCGCTAGCGGGAGCCTACGAGCAGTACTTC. Its translation is CASSEALAGAYEQYF.

The chain joins TRBV14 to TRBJ1-2; D not certain. The length of the CDR3 is 13 residues. CDR1 SGHDN and CDR2 FVKESK come from the germline V gene. V was pared by 2 bases and J by 5 bases, with 9 bases between. The CDR3 protein is CASSQMAGYGYTF. In nucleotides, the CDR3 is TGTGCCAGCAGCCAAATGGCGGGATATGGCTACACCTTC.

The chain carries TRBV5-6 and TRBJ2-7, with D possibly being TRBD1 (6 bases). The V and J ends lost 3 bases and 0 bases respectively, with 13 bases between them. CDR1 is SGHDT, CDR2 YYEEEE, per germline. This CDR3 has 15 amino acids. The CDR3 sequence is CASSSTGLNSYEQYF. For the CDR3, the DNA is TGTGCCAGCAGCTCGACAGGCTTGAACTCCTACGAGCAGTACTTC.

The chain combines TRBV5-3 with TRBJ2-3, with 9 bases lining up with TRBD2. TRBV5-3 is known as an ORF, though its function is uncertain. The CDR3 runs to 17 residues. V trimming: 4 bases; J trimming: 2 bases; junction bases outside the gene matches: 11. CDR3: CARSPVEGLANTDTQYF. The CDR3 DNA sequence: TGTGCCAGAAGCCCTGTGGAAGGACTAGCGAACACAGATACGCAGTATTTT.

The J gene is TRBJ1-2, the V gene TRBV5-6; D not certain. The germline V gene encodes CDR1 SGHDT and CDR2 YYEEEE. V was clipped by 6 bases and J by 6 bases, with 18 bases between them. This CDR3 is 14 amino acids long. The CDR3 is CASTPYTRADGYTF. CDR3 bases: TGTGCCAGCACCCCTTATACTAGGGCTGATGGCTACACCTTC.

V gene TRBV2 combines with J gene TRBJ2-2; 7 bases map to TRBD1. V was pared by 6 bases and J by 6 bases, with 7 bases of the junction left unmatched. In germline, CDR1 is SNHLY, CDR2 FYNNEI. CDR3 length: 14 amino acids. The CDR3 DNA follows: TGTGCCAGCAGGGGGGACAGCACCGCCGGGGAGCTGTTTTTT. Protein product: CASRGDSTAGELFF.

The chain couples TRBV11-1 to TRBJ1-3; no firm D call. The CDR3 extends over 14 amino acids. The germline V and J ends were trimmed by 2 bases and 4 bases, with 9 bases remaining between them. The germline V gene encodes CDR1 SGHAT and CDR2 FQDESV (reference sequence). As DNA, the CDR3 is TGTGCCAGCAGCTTATGGCCAGAAGGAAACACCATATATTTT. Residues: CASSLWPEGNTIYF.

V gene TRBV7-9 combines with J gene TRBJ2-5; a possible D gene is TRBD2 (5 bases). The CDR3 is 15 residues long. V lost 5 bases and J 0 bases, leaving 13 bases between the germline ends. CDR1 is SEHNR and CDR2 is FQNEAQ in the germline V gene (reference sequence). The CDR3: CASSPAGGYQETQYF. CDR3 sequence (DNA): TGTGCCAGCAGCCCCGCCGGCGGGTACCAAGAGACCCAGTACTTC. The complete variable domain, with remaining parts taken from reference TRBV7-9 and TRBJ2-5, reads DTGVSQNPRHKITKRGQNVTFRCDPISEHNRLYWYRQTLGQGPEFLTYFQNEAQLEKSRLLSDRFSAERPKGSFSTLEIQRTEQGDSAMYLCASSPAGGYQETQYFGPGTRLLVL.

This sequence joins TRBV5-1 and TRBJ1-3; TRBD1 aligns across 9 bases. Germline V gene data show CDR1 as SGHRS and CDR2 as YFSETQ. This CDR3 contains 17 residues. V gave up 4 bases and J gave up 0 bases; unmatched junction bases: 8. The CDR3 coding sequence is TGCGCCAGCAGCGCTGGGACAGGGCTTTACTCTGGAAACACCATATATTTT. Protein sequence: CASSAGTGLYSGNTIYF.

The J gene is TRBJ2-7, the V gene TRBV6-6; 9 bases agree with TRBD1. The germline V gene has CDR1 MNHNY and CDR2 SVGAGI (reference sequence). The CDR3 length is 16 residues. Trimming took 2 bases from V and 3 from J; bases not matched to a gene: 8. For the CDR3, the DNA is TGTGCCAGCAGTTACGCCGGACAGGGGACGGGCTACGAGCAGTACTTC. Amino acids: CASSYAGQGTGYEQYF.

The rearrangement joins TRBV18 to TRBJ1-5; 9 bases match TRBD1. V shed 1 base and J 5 bases; nucleotides not matched to a gene: 6. The CDR3 consists of 16 residues. Germline V CDR1 and CDR2: KGHSH, LQKENI. The chain's CDR3 is CASSPLGTGNYQPQHF. Written as DNA, the CDR3 is TGTGCCAGCTCACCACTAGGGACAGGGAACTATCAGCCCCAGCATTTT.

The V call is TRBV28, the J call TRBJ1-6; the D gene is possibly TRBD1 (6 bases). The V gene lost 7 bases and the J gene lost 4 bases, with 14 bases spanning the gap. Germline CDR1 is MDHEN and CDR2 is SYDVKM. The CDR3 has 15 amino acids. The CDR3 protein is CASTLARGYNSPLHF. The CDR3 DNA follows: TGTGCCAGCACCTTGGCCAGGGGATATAATTCACCCCTCCACTTT.

V usage is TRBV5-6 and J usage is TRBJ2-5; D is uncertain. V lost 2 bases to trimming and J lost 5 bases, with 13 bases between them. The CDR3 has 14 residues. Germline V gene data show CDR1 as SGHDT and CDR2 as YYEEEE. The CDR3 loop reads CASSFFTSHETQYF. As DNA, the CDR3 is TGTGCCAGCAGCTTTTTTACGAGCCACGAGACCCAGTACTTC.

The V gene is TRBV10-3, the J gene TRBJ2-3; TRBD2 aligns across 11 bases. J was trimmed by 2 bases and V by 6 bases; bases with no gene match: 16. CDR1 is ENHRY and CDR2 is SYGVKD in the germline V gene. CDR3 length equals 19 residues. DNA of the CDR3: TGTGCCATCAGCCCCGGAACTAGCGGGGGACAGCAATTCACAGATACGCAGTATTTT. Its protein is CAISPGTSGGQQFTDTQYF.

The chain employs TRBV28 and TRBJ2-7; 7 bases match TRBD1. With 6 bases clipped from V and 2 bases from J, the junction kept 7 bases outside the gene matches. CDR1 and CDR2 (germline): MDHEN, SYDVKM. The CDR3 totals 14 residues. Written as DNA, the CDR3 is TGTGCCAGCAGCCCGACAGGGAAAGCCTACGAGCAGTACTTC. As protein: CASSPTGKAYEQYF. Based on the CDR3 plus reference TRBV28 and TRBJ2-7, the full variable domain is DVKVTQSSRYLVKRTGEKVFLECVQDMDHENMFWYRQDPGLGLRLIYFSYDVKMKEKGDIPEGYSVSREKKERFSLILESASTNQTSMYLCASSPTGKAYEQYFGPGTRLTVT.